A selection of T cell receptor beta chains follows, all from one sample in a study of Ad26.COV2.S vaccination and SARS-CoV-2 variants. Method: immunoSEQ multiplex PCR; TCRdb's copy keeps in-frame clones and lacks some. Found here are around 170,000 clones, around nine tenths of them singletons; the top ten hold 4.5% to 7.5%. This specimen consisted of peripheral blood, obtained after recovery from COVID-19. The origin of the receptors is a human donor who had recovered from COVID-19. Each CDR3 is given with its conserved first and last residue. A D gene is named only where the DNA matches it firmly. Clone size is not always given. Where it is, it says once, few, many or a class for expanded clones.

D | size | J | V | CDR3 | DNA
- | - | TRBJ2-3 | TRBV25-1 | CASSGQGGTDTQYF | TGTGCCAGCAGTGGACAGGGAGGAACAGATACGCAGTATTTT
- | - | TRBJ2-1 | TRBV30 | CAWSGEGPEQFF | TGTGCCTGGAGCGGAGAGGGTCCTGAGCAGTTCTTC
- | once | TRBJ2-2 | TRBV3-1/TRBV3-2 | CASSPSRAGELFF | TGTGCCAGCAGCCCCAGCAGGGCCGGGGAGCTGTTTTTT
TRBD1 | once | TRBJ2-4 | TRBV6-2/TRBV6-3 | CASSIGQGSLAKNIQYF | TGTGCCAGCAGCATCGGACAGGGTAGTCTGGCCAAAAACATTCAGTACTTC
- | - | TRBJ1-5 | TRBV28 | CASSLIGENQPQHF | TGTGCCAGCAGTTTAATCGGAGAGAATCAGCCCCAGCATTTT
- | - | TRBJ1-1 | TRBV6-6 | CASKSYGQENTEAFF | TGTGCCAGCAAGAGTTACGGGCAGGAGAACACTGAAGCTTTCTTT
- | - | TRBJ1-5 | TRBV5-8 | CASSSQGQPQHF | TGTGCCAGCAGCTCACAGGGACAGCCCCAGCATTTT
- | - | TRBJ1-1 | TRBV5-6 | CASSFQGENTEAFF | TGTGCCAGCAGCTTCCAGGGTGAGAACACTGAAGCTTTCTTT
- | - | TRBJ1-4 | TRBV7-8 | CASSLGGGSANEKLFF | TGTGCCAGCAGCTTAGGTGGGGGGAGCGCTAATGAAAAACTGTTTTTT
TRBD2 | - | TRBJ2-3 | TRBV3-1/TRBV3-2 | CASSQVRGGHGDTQYF | TGTGCCAGCAGCCAAGTGCGGGGGGGCCACGGAGATACGCAGTATTTT
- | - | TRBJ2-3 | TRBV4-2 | CASSETTTDTQYF | TGTGCCAGCAGCGAGACTACTACAGATACGCAGTATTTT